Listed below are T cell receptor beta chains from one sample, sequenced in a study of Graves' ophthalmopathy and Graves' hyperthyroidism. TCRdb recomputed calls from the multiplex PCR reads with MiXCR, one row per CDR3 protein. There are under 800,000 distinct CDR3 sequences in the sample; 20% to 25% occur only once, and around 7% lies in the top ten. Sequencing input: peripheral blood. The receptors originated from a woman aged 18-29 years with stable Graves' hyperthyroidism. Some clones in this sample may be carry-over from other donors' samples. CDR3s include the opening cysteine and the closing phenylalanine or tryptophan. Fields, in order: J gene, clone size, V gene, D gene, CDR3 protein, CDR3 DNA. D genes are given only for firm matches. Rows give clone size only sometimes, using once, few, many, or a class for an expanded clone.

TRBJ2-7,NA,TRBV10-3,NA,CATEAGLTGEQYF,TGTGCCACCGAGGCGGGGCTAACGGGCGAGCAGTACTTC
TRBJ2-7,many,TRBV28,NA,CASSFFENLVTEQYF,TGTGCCAGCAGTTTCTTCGAGAACCTCGTAACCGAGCAGTACTTC
TRBJ2-7,many,TRBV28,NA,CASHGNYEQYF,TGTGCCTCGCACGGGAATTACGAGCAGTACTTC
TRBJ1-5,many,TRBV2,NA,CASSAGEEQPQHF,TGTGCCAGCAGCGCCGGGGAGGAGCAGCCCCAGCATTTT
TRBJ2-2,many,TRBV29-1,TRBD1,CSVEDRQGRGTGELFF,TGCAGCGTTGAAGATCGACAGGGAAGGGGTACCGGGGAGCTGTTTTTT
TRBJ2-3,NA,TRBV20-1,TRBD2,CSARDAGGLDTQYF,TGCAGTGCTAGAGACGCGGGGGGGCTGGATACGCAGTATTTT
TRBJ2-7,many,TRBV7-3,NA,CASSFSGDFSYEQYF,TGTGCCAGCAGCTTTAGCGGAGACTTCTCCTACGAGCAGTACTTC
TRBJ1-1,NA,TRBV6-5,TRBD1,CASSYGTGLTDTEAFF,TGTGCCAGCAGTTACGGGACAGGCCTCACGGACACTGAAGCTTTCTTT
TRBJ1-2,many,TRBV6-2/TRBV6-3,TRBD1,CASLGQGGYTF,TGTGCCAGTTTAGGACAGGGTGGCTACACCTTC
TRBJ2-2,many,TRBV12-3/TRBV12-4,NA,CASDSSDTFTGELFF,TGTGCCAGCGACTCCTCGGACACCTTTACCGGGGAGCTGTTTTTT
TRBJ1-5,many,TRBV20-1,NA,CSASRMGGDRQPQHF,TGCAGTGCTAGTAGGATGGGGGGGGACCGTCAGCCCCAGCATTTT
TRBJ1-1,few,TRBV20-1,NA,CSARGTNTEAFF,TGCAGTGCTAGGGGGACTAACACTGAAGCTTTCTTT
TRBJ1-1,NA,TRBV19,TRBD1,CASTRKTRTGSMNTEAFF,TGTGCCAGTACCAGAAAGACCCGGACAGGCAGCATGAACACTGAAGCTTTCTTT
TRBJ1-2,many,TRBV6-1,NA,CASRKIGPLYGYTF,TGTGCCAGCAGAAAGATAGGACCGCTCTATGGCTACACCTTC
TRBJ1-1,NA,TRBV12-3/TRBV12-4,NA,CASNLHLTSTEAFF,TGTGCCAGCAACCTTCACCTCACGAGCACTGAAGCTTTCTTT
TRBJ2-5,NA,TRBV10-3,TRBD2,CAIKVASGGAGYQETQYF,TGTGCCATCAAAGTGGCTAGCGGGGGGGCCGGGTACCAAGAGACCCAGTACTTC
TRBJ2-4,many,TRBV20-1,NA,CSRTEKNIQYF,TGCAGCAGGACGGAGAAAAACATTCAGTACTTC
TRBJ1-1,once,TRBV6-1,TRBD1,CASSTQGGVEAFF,TGTGCCAGCAGTACACAGGGGGGCGTTGAAGCTTTCTTT
TRBJ2-5,many,TRBV20-1,NA,CSARYYRQETQYF,TGCAGTGCTAGGTACTACAGGCAAGAGACCCAGTACTTC
TRBJ1-5,many,TRBV28,TRBD1,CASSSSQGWSNQPQHF,TGTGCCAGCAGTTCCTCACAGGGGTGGAGCAATCAGCCCCAGCATTTT
TRBJ1-2,NA,TRBV7-9,NA,CASSLFGQGYTF,TGTGCCAGCAGCTTATTCGGGCAAGGCTACACCTTC
TRBJ2-7,many,TRBV20-1,NA,CSARDGSRTEQYF,TGCAGTGCTAGAGACGGGTCCCGTACCGAGCAGTACTTC
TRBJ2-5,once,TRBV29-1,TRBD2,CSADPSGGETQYF,TGCAGCGCCGACCCTAGCGGCGGAGAGACCCAGTACTTC
TRBJ1-1,many,TRBV3-1,NA,CASSHYEEAFF,TGTGCCAGCAGCCATTATGAGGAAGCTTTCTTT
TRBJ2-5,NA,TRBV12-3/TRBV12-4,TRBD2,CASSHVLAGGGETQYF,TGTGCCAGCAGCCATGTCCTAGCGGGGGGGGGAGAGACCCAGTACTTC
TRBJ2-5,many,TRBV10-3,NA,CAITEERGGETQYF,TGTGCCATCACCGAGGAGAGAGGGGGGGAGACCCAGTACTTC
TRBJ2-5,many,TRBV9,NA,CASSVGHRTVQETQYF,TGTGCCAGCAGCGTAGGTCATCGAACAGTACAAGAGACCCAGTACTTC
TRBJ1-1,few,TRBV6-1,NA,CASIPSRGTEAFF,TGTGCCAGCATACCCTCTAGGGGTACTGAAGCTTTCTTT
TRBJ1-5,once,TRBV7-2,NA,CASSLGGNYQPQHF,TGTGCCAGCAGCTTAGGCGGGAATTATCAGCCCCAGCATTTT
TRBJ1-2,many,TRBV29-1,NA,CSVDQGGYGYTF,TGCAGCGTTGATCAGGGCGGCTATGGCTACACCTTC
TRBJ2-7,NA,TRBV28,TRBD1,CATWLGGPSEQYF,TGTGCCACCTGGCTAGGGGGCCCCTCCGAGCAGTACTTC
TRBJ1-1,NA,TRBV3-1,NA,CASSQDKQGRDTEAFF,TGTGCCAGCAGCCAAGATAAGCAGGGCCGGGACACTGAAGCTTTCTTT
TRBJ2-7,NA,TRBV18,NA,CASSPQAHEQYF,TGTGCCAGCTCACCACAGGCCCACGAGCAGTACTTC
TRBJ2-7,few,TRBV6-5,NA,CASGFSASYEQYF,TGTGCCAGCGGTTTTTCAGCCTCCTACGAGCAGTACTTC
TRBJ2-2,NA,TRBV28,TRBD1,CASRPAGTGGTGELFF,TGTGCCAGCAGACCTGCCGGGACAGGGGGCACCGGGGAGCTGTTTTTT
TRBJ2-4,NA,TRBV6-2/TRBV6-3,NA,CASSKRPGTKNIQYF,TGTGCCAGCAGTAAAAGGCCCGGGACCAAAAACATTCAGTACTTC